The rows below give T cell receptor beta chains drawn from one sample of a study of T cells in Graves' hyperthyroidism and ophthalmopathy. TCRdb analysed the multiplex PCR reads with MiXCR anew, one entry per CDR3 protein. The sample shows fewer than 350,000 distinct CDR3 sequences, about 16% of them seen only once. What was sequenced was blood. All receptors come from a woman aged 45-65 years with Graves' hyperthyroidism that later progressed to Graves' ophthalmopathy. Each CDR3 is given with its conserved first and last residue. D genes are given only for firm matches. The listing skips clone size in some rows; elsewhere it reads once, few, many or a size class.

v_gene	abundance	d_gene	j_gene	CDR3nt	CDR3aa
TRBV30	many	TRBD1	TRBJ2-7	TGTGCCTGGCGGGACAGCTACGAGCAGTACTTC	CAWRDSYEQYF
TRBV6-5	few	.	TRBJ2-7	TGTGCCAGCAGTTACTCGAAGCCGGACGAGCAGTACTTC	CASSYSKPDEQYF
TRBV7-2	.	.	TRBJ2-7	TGTGCCAGCAGCTTGGCCAGCTCCTACGATCAGTACTTC	CASSLASSYDQYF
TRBV28	once	TRBD1	TRBJ2-7	TGTGCCAGCAGTTACTCGAGGGGACAGGGAAGCGAGCAGTACTTC	CASSYSRGQGSEQYF
TRBV27	many	.	TRBJ2-3	TGTGCCAGCAGTTTAGGCCTACTTAGCACAGATACGCAGTATTTT	CASSLGLLSTDTQYF
TRBV20-1	many	TRBD1	TRBJ1-4	TGCAGTGCTAGGACCAAAGGACAGGGGGTTCGAAAACTGTTTTTT	CSARTKGQGVRKLFF
TRBV24-1	many	TRBD2	TRBJ2-2	TGTGCCACCAGTGAACACACTAGCGGGAGTGACACCGGGGAGCTGTTTTTT	CATSEHTSGSDTGELFF
TRBV27	many	TRBD1	TRBJ2-7	TGTGCCAGCAGGACAGGGGGCCGTTTGTACGAGCAGTACTTC	CASRTGGRLYEQYF
TRBV10-2	many	.	TRBJ1-1	TGCGCCAGCAGTCATCAGAGGAACACTGAAGCTTTCTTT	CASSHQRNTEAFF
TRBV7-8	many	.	TRBJ1-1	TGTGCCAGCAGCTTAATTCTCGGGAACACTGAAGCTTTCTTT	CASSLILGNTEAFF
TRBV2	many	TRBD2	TRBJ2-1	TGTGCCAGCAAAGGTGGTAGCGGGACTCAGAATGAGCAGTTCTTC	CASKGGSGTQNEQFF
TRBV6-2/TRBV6-3	many	TRBD2	TRBJ2-7	TGTGCCAGCAGGAAGACTAGCGGGATAAGTATGTACGAGCAGTACTTC	CASRKTSGISMYEQYF
TRBV3-1	many	.	TRBJ1-1	TGTGCCAGCAGCTCCTCCCACCAGGAGATCACTGAAGCTTTCTTT	CASSSSHQEITEAFF
TRBV4-1	.	TRBD2	TRBJ2-3	TGCGCCAGCAGCCCACGACTAGCGGGAGAAACAGATACGCAGTATTTT	CASSPRLAGETDTQYF
TRBV20-1	.	.	TRBJ1-5	TGCAGTGCTAGAGACCGAGGTGGGTACGAGCCCCAGCATTTT	CSARDRGGYEPQHF
TRBV30	many	TRBD1	TRBJ1-2	TGTGCCTGGACAGGGGGCTATGGCTACACCTTC	CAWTGGYGYTF